Below, 7 T cell receptor beta chains from the same sample are listed, as sequenced in a study of cytomegalovirus exposure and HLA in healthy donors. 13 Jbeta primers and 60 Vbeta primers were used for the PCR. Here immunoSEQ multiplex PCR was the method, and the copy in TCRdb shows in-frame clones only, minus some. The sample carries 85,000 to 120,000 clones, 75% recorded once. Sample: PBMCs. Receptor source: a man aged 40-55 years in good health and CMV-seronegative.

J is TRBJ1-4 and V is TRBV11-2, with 8 bases identical to TRBD1. V lost 3 bases to trimming and J lost 7 bases; unmatched junction nucleotides: 16. CDR1 is SGHAT, CDR2 FQNNGV, per germline. The CDR3 spans 18 residues. This chain's CDR3 is CASSFRGTGALGSEKLFF. CDR3 DNA sequence: TGTGCCAGCAGCTTCAGGGGGACAGGAGCTCTGGGTAGTGAAAAACTGTTTTTT.

V and J are TRBV7-9 and TRBJ1-5; no definite D call. Trimming took off 5 bases at V and 4 bases at J, with 12 bases between the two ends. Germline CDR1 and CDR2: SEHNR and FQNEAQ (reference sequence). The CDR3 spans 14 residues. The CDR3 DNA sequence: TGTGCCAGCAGCAAGTTTCAGGTTAATCAGCCCCAGCATTTT. Translated, it gives CASSKFQVNQPQHF. Looking up the rest from reference TRBV7-9 and TRBJ1-5 gives the full variable domain: DTGVSQNPRHKITKRGQNVTFRCDPISEHNRLYWYRQTLGQGPEFLTYFQNEAQLEKSRLLSDRFSAERPKGSFSTLEIQRTEQGDSAMYLCASSKFQVNQPQHFGDGTRLSIL.

The rearrangement joins TRBV25-1 to TRBJ1-2, with D maybe TRBD1 (6 bases). CDR3 size: 13 residues. CDR1 and CDR2 from the germline V gene are MGHDK and SYGVNS. Between the trimmed V and J ends, which lost 5 bases and 7 bases, there was a span of 14 bases. CDR3 nucleotides: TGTGCCAGCAGTCTGGGGGCGCTCTCTGGCTACACCTTC. Translating it yields CASSLGALSGYTF.

The V call is TRBV6-1, the J call TRBJ2-3; TRBD2 might be the D (5 bases). The CDR3 spans 14 residues. Trimming stripped 11 bases from V and 2 bases from J, with 17 bases between. Germline values: CDR1 MNHNS, CDR2 SASEGT. The CDR3 protein is CAGSLEGYTDTQYF. In nucleotides, the CDR3 is TGTGCCGGCTCACTAGAAGGTTACACAGATACGCAGTATTTT.

This clone was counted a single time. The chain links TRBV5-1 to TRBJ2-5, with 8 bases identical to TRBD2. CDR1 SGHRS and CDR2 YFSETQ come from the germline V gene. V was pared by 3 bases and J by 2 bases, with 9 bases of the junction left unmatched. This CDR3 spans 16 amino acids. This CDR3 is CASSWTGLGLQETQYF. In nucleotides, the CDR3 is TGCGCCAGCAGCTGGACGGGACTAGGACTTCAAGAGACCCAGTACTTC.

The J gene is TRBJ2-2, the V gene TRBV6-6; a possible D gene is TRBD2 (5 bases). The CDR3 is made up of 16 amino acids. Germline V lookup: CDR1 MNHNY, CDR2 SVGAGI (reference sequence). Trimming removed 0 bases at V and 3 bases at J, with 11 bases between. CDR3 sequence reads: CASSYSSSRDTGELFF. As DNA, the CDR3 is TGTGCCAGCAGTTACTCGTCTAGCCGCGACACCGGGGAGCTGTTTTTT.

CDR3 coding DNA: TGTGCCACCAGCAGAGATCGGGGGACTTTTCCCTACAATGAGCAGTTCTTC. Translated, it gives CATSRDRGTFPYNEQFF. The chain joins TRBV15 to TRBJ2-1; perhaps TRBD2 as D (6 bases). CDR3 length equals 17 residues. Between the trimmed V and J ends, which lost 0 bases and 2 bases, there was a span of 14 bases. Germline lookup yields CDR1 LNHNV and CDR2 YYDKDF (reference sequence).